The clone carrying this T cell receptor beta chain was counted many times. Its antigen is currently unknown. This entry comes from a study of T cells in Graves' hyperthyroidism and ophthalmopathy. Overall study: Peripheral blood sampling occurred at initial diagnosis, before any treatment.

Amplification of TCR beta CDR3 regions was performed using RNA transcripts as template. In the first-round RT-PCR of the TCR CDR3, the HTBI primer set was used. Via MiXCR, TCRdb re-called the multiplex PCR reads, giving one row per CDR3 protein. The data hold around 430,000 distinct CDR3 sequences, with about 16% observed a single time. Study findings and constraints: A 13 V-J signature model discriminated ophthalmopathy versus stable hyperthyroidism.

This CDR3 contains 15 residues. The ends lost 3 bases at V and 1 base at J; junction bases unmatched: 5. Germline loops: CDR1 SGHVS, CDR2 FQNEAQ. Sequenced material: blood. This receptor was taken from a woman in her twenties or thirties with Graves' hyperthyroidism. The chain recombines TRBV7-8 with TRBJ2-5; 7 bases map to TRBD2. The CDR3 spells CASSLGEGPQETQYF. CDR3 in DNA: TGTGCCAGCAGCTTGGGGGAGGGCCCCCAAGAGACCCAGTACTTC.